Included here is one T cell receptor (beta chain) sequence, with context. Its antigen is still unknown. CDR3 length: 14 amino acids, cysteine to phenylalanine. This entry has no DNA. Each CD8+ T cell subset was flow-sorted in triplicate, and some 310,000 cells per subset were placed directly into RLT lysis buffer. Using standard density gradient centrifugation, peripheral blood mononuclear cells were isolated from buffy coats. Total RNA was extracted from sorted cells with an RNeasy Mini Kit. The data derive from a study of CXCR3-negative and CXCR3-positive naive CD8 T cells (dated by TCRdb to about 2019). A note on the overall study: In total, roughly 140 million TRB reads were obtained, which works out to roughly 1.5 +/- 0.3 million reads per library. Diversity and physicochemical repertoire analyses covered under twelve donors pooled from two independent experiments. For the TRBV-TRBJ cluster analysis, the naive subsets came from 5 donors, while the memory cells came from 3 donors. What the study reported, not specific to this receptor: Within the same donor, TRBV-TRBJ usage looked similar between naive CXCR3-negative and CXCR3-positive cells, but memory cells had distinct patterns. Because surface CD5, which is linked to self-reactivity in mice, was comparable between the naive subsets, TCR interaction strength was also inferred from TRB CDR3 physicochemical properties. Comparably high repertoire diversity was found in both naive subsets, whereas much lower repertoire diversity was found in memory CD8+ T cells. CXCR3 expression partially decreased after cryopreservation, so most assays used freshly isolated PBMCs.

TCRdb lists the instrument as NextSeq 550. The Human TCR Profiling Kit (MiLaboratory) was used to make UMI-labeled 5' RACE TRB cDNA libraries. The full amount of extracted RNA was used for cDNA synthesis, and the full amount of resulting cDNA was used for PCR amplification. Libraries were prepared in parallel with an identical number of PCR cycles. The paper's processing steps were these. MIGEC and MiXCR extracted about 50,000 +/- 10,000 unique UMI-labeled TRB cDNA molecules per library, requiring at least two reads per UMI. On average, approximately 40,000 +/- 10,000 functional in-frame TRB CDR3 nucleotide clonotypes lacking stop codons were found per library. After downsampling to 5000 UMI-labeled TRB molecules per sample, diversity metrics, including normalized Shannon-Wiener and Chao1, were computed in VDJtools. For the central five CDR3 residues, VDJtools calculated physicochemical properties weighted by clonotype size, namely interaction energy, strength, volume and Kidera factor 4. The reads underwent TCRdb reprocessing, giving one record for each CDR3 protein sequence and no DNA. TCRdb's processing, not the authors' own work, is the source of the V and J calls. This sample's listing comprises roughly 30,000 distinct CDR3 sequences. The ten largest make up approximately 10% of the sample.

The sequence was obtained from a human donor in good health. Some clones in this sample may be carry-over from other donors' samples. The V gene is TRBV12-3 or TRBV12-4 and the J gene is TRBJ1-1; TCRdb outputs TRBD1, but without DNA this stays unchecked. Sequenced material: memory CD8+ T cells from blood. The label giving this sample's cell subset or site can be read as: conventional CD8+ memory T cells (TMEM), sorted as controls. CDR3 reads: CASSLGGAGTEAFF.